Each of the 15 T cell receptor beta chains below was sequenced from the same sample in a study of graft-versus-host responses after intestinal transplantation. Using immunoSEQ multiplex PCR, the repertoire was profiled, and TCRdb retains in-frame clones only, with some absent. The table includes roughly 70,000 clones, around nine tenths detected once. The source material was bone marrow, sampled approximately 740 days after intestinal transplantation. These receptors were obtained from a human patient who received an intestinal transplant, so some T cells may come from the graft donor.

This clone has a single count. The rearrangement links TRBV27 to TRBJ1-3; D is undetermined. The germline gives CDR1 MNHEY, CDR2 SMNVEV (reference sequence). V was trimmed by 2 bases and J by 4 bases, leaving 6 bases between them. This CDR3 region has 13 residues. The CDR3 protein is CASSLIEGNTIYF. The CDR3 DNA reads as TGTGCCAGCAGTTTAATCGAAGGAAACACCATATATTTT.

This CDR3 reads CASSRFIMGTRNSPLHF. In DNA, the CDR3 is TGCGCCAGCAGTCGTTTTATTATGGGGACAAGAAATTCACCCCTCCACTTT. J is TRBJ1-6 and V is TRBV23-1; D may be TRBD1 (6 bases). TRBV23-1 is designated an ORF whose function remains uncertain. The ends were cut back, 4 bases at V and 7 bases at J, with 20 bases in the middle. The CDR3 is 17 residues long.

The chain is built from TRBV18 and TRBJ1-6; D is ambiguous. The CDR3 is 14 residues long. Looked up from germline, CDR1 is KGHSH and CDR2 is LQKENI. V was pared by 2 bases and J by 8 bases, with 10 bases between. Here the CDR3 DNA reads TGTGCCAGCTCACCAGTAAAGGCGGATTCACCCCTCCACTTT. Its translation: CASSPVKADSPLHF.

The chain has TRBV7-9 and TRBJ2-7, with D unclear. From germline, CDR1 is SEHNR and CDR2 FQNEAQ (reference sequence). V was cut by 1 base and J by 9 bases, with 10 bases left in between. This CDR3 contains 12 residues. Here the CDR3 DNA reads TGTGCCAGCAGCTTAGGCCGCTTTGGGCAGTACTTC. Translation: CASSLGRFGQYF.

This sequence joins TRBV27 and TRBJ1-6, with TRBD1 as a possible D gene (5 bases). There are 13 residues in the CDR3. CDR1 is MNHEY and CDR2 is SMNVEV in the germline V gene (reference sequence). The V gene lost 8 bases and the J gene lost 7 bases, with 12 bases spanning the gap. CDR3 DNA sequence: TGTGCCAGCTCGTTCCAGGGAAATTCACCCCTCCACTTT. The encoded protein is CASSFQGNSPLHF.

V usage is TRBV2 and J usage is TRBJ1-2; 7 nucleotides agree with TRBD1. The CDR3 is made up of 13 amino acids. Germline CDR1 reads SNHLY; CDR2 reads FYNNEI. V was clipped by 6 bases and J by 8 bases; unmatched bases: 9. The CDR3: CASSPTGEGGYTF. The CDR3 DNA sequence: TGTGCCAGCAGCCCTACAGGGGAAGGGGGCTACACCTTC.

This clone was detected only once. The chain is built from TRBV5-1 and TRBJ1-2; possibly TRBD1 for D (6 bases). CDR1 and CDR2 from the germline V gene are SGHRS and YFSETQ. The length of the CDR3 is 18 residues. V shed 4 bases and J shed 5 bases, with 27 bases lying between them. CDR3 in DNA: TGCGCCAGCAGCCCACAAATGGACAGCACCTATAATTTTTATGGCTACACCTTC. Translated: CASSPQMDSTYNFYGYTF.

This sequence joins TRBV11-2 and TRBJ2-7; D gene uncertain. V was clipped by 2 bases and J by 5 bases, with 13 bases between them. This CDR3 has 14 amino acids. Germline V gives CDR1 SGHAT, CDR2 FQNNGV. DNA of the CDR3: TGTGCCAGCAGCTTACGAGAGGCTGTGGACGAGCAGTACTTC. Protein product: CASSLREAVDEQYF.

The V and J genes are TRBV11-2 and TRBJ2-7; D ambiguous. V lost 4 bases, J lost 1 base, and 23 bases lay in between. This CDR3 has 18 residues. Germline values: CDR1 SGHAT, CDR2 FQNNGV. In DNA, the CDR3 is TGTGCCAGCAGCTCCCTCGATTTCGAAGTGATGCTTTCCTACGAGCAGTACTTC. Its protein is CASSSLDFEVMLSYEQYF.

This chain connects TRBV30 to TRBJ1-2; TRBD1 matches at 8 bases. From germline, CDR1 is GTSNPN and CDR2 SVGIG (reference sequence). Trimming removed 5 bases from V and 6 bases from J; junction bases left unmatched: 8. This CDR3 has 13 residues. The CDR3 loop reads CAWAGQGFDGYTF. The CDR3 DNA reads as TGTGCCTGGGCCGGACAGGGTTTCGATGGCTACACCTTC.

This chain joins TRBV6-5 and TRBJ2-1; D is uncertain. Trimming removed 10 bases from V and 3 bases from J, with 13 bases in between. Germline assignment: CDR1 MNHEY and CDR2 SVGAGI. The length of the CDR3 is 13 residues. In DNA form, the CDR3 reads TGTGCCACCCTCACGAGTAGCTACAATGAGCAGTTCTTC. Amino acid sequence: CATLTSSYNEQFF.

The J gene is TRBJ2-7, the V gene TRBV6-5, with 8 positions matching TRBD1. J gave up 5 bases and V 5 bases, and 5 bases lay outside the gene matches. Per the germline V gene, CDR1 is MNHEY and CDR2 is SVGAGI. The CDR3 is 13 amino acids. As DNA, the CDR3 is TGTGCCAGCAGTCCGGACAGGGCGCACGAGCAGTACTTC. Translated, it gives CASSPDRAHEQYF.

The gene calls are TRBV6-1 and TRBJ1-1, with TRBD1 identical over 7 bases. V lost 7 bases and J lost 1; bases outside the gene matches: 9. The CDR3 is made up of 15 amino acids. The germline CDR1 and CDR2 sequences are MNHNS and SASEGT. In nucleotides, the CDR3 is TGTGCCAGCACCGAGGGACAGACTCAGAACACTGAAGCTTTCTTT. It is translated as CASTEGQTQNTEAFF.

This chain connects TRBV6-6 to TRBJ1-4, with D hard to call. V lost 2 bases to trimming and J lost 7 bases, with 8 bases between them. Germline values: CDR1 MNHNY, CDR2 SVGAGI (reference sequence). This CDR3 region has 13 residues. The chain's CDR3 is CASSYRVGEKLFF. The DNA for the CDR3 is TGTGCCAGCAGTTACAGGGTGGGTGAAAAACTGTTTTTT.

The chain employs TRBV7-3 and TRBJ1-1, with D tentatively TRBD1 (5 bases). V lost 1 base, J lost 5 bases, and 11 bases lay in between. Germline CDR1 is SGHTA and CDR2 is FQGTGA. CDR3 length: 14 amino acids. The CDR3 coding sequence is TGTGCCAGCAGCTTAAGCCCGGGGGGTACTGAAGCTTTCTTT. Translated: CASSLSPGGTEAFF. Together with reference TRBV7-3 and TRBJ1-1, the CDR3 gives the full variable domain: GAGVSQTPSNKVTEKGKYVELRCDPISGHTALYWYRQSLGQGPEFLIYFQGTGAADDSGLPNDRFFAVRPEGSVSTLKIQRTERGDSAVYLCASSLSPGGTEAFFGQGTRLTVV.